This T cell receptor (beta chain) was sequenced for a study of blood T cell repertoires in COVID-19. Study details: Spain, Italy and the United States supplied samples that represented acute and convalescent COVID-19.

The protocol was immunoSEQ multiplex PCR, while the TCRdb copy is restricted to in-frame clones and leaves out a portion. The data show approximately 210,000 clones, around four fifths seen once. J gave up 1 base and V 10 bases, and 13 bases lay outside the gene matches. This CDR3 is 16 amino acids long. The V gene's germline CDR1 is MNHNY and CDR2 SVGAGI (reference sequence). The rearrangement uses TRBV6-6 and TRBJ1-1, with TRBD1 matching over 9 bases. The receptor comes from a human donor in a cohort sampled during active COVID-19. The material sequenced was peripheral blood. CDR3 loop: CATARDRVVSNTEAFF. The CDR3 bases are TGTGCCACCGCCAGGGACAGGGTGGTTTCGAACACTGAAGCTTTCTTT.